These 31 T cell receptor beta chains were sequenced from one sample in a study of shared clonotypes between healthy human individuals. Method: immunoSEQ multiplex PCR; TCRdb's copy keeps in-frame clones and lacks some. This table holds approximately 1.5 million clones, about 98.5% found once. The sequencing sample was made of naive CD4+ T cells sorted from blood. Subset in this sample: CD45RA+ positively selected. These receptors were taken from a man younger than 45 in good health.

The chain carries TRBV5-4 and TRBJ2-7; possibly TRBD1 for D (5 bases). The CDR3 sequence is 20 residues long. V was trimmed by 0 bases and J by 5 bases, leaving 30 bases between them. CDR1 is SGHNT, CDR2 YYREEE, per germline (reference sequence). CDR3 protein: CASSLEGWAAGKSSLHEQYF. The DNA for the CDR3 is TGTGCCAGCAGCTTGGAAGGATGGGCAGCAGGGAAAAGTTCCCTCCACGAGCAGTACTTC.

V usage is TRBV21-1 and J usage is TRBJ2-7; the table assigns TRBD2, which was not confirmed against the DNA. TRBV21-1 represents a pseudogene. This CDR3 region has 16 residues. CDR3 DNA sequence: TGTGCCAGCAAGAAAAAAGGGGGGGGCCCCTACTACGAGCAGTACTTC. Protein sequence: CASKKKGGGPYYEQYF.

The V gene is TRBV18, the J gene TRBJ2-1; 9 bases are a match to TRBD2. CDR1 is KGHSH, CDR2 LQKENI, per germline. Trimming took 3 bases from V and 0 from J; bases not matched to a gene: 9. The CDR3 is made up of 18 amino acids. For the CDR3, the DNA is TGTGCCAGCTCACCGGGGGTAGCGGGAGCGACCTCCTACAATGAGCAGTTCTTC. This sequence encodes CASSPGVAGATSYNEQFF.

CDR3 amino acids: CASSLVAVGVYEQYF. The DNA of the CDR3 is TGTGCCAGCAGTTTGGTAGCGGTAGGTGTCTACGAGCAGTACTTC. The chain is built from TRBV27 and TRBJ2-7; D possibly corresponds to TRBD2 (6 bases). Germline CDR1 and CDR2: MNHEY and SMNVEV (reference sequence). The CDR3 spans 15 residues. The V gene lost 3 bases and the J gene lost 3 bases, with 15 bases spanning the gap.

As for this clone: Other DNA sequences in this sample translate to the same CDR3. The chain uses TRBV18 and TRBJ2-2; 11 nucleotides match TRBD1. CDR3 length: 17 residues. Looked up from germline, CDR1 is KGHSH and CDR2 is LQKENI. J was trimmed by 0 bases and V by 1 base; bases with no gene match: 1. In nucleotides, the CDR3 is TGTGCCAGCTCACCACGGACAGGGGGCGCGAACACCGGGGAGCTGTTTTTT. Amino acids: CASSPRTGGANTGELFF.

As concerns this clone: The same CDR3 can be traced to other DNA sequences in this sample. CDR3 bases: TGCAGTGCTAGGATCACAGATACGCAGTATTTT. Its translation: CSARITDTQYF. The chain uses TRBV20-1 and TRBJ2-3; D unclear. The germline V gene has CDR1 DFQATT and CDR2 SNEGSKA (reference sequence). Trimming removed 3 bases from V and 2 bases from J, with 3 bases in between. The CDR3 extends over 11 amino acids.

This clone has a single count. This chain joins TRBV7-9 and TRBJ1-1; D remains ambiguous. V was trimmed by 2 bases and J by 1 base, leaving 5 bases between them. Looked up from germline, CDR1 is SEHNR and CDR2 is FQNEAQ (reference sequence). The CDR3 runs 13 residues. The CDR3 protein is CASSLIWNTEAFF. The CDR3 DNA follows: TGTGCCAGCAGCTTAATCTGGAACACTGAAGCTTTCTTT.

The rearrangement joins TRBV18 to TRBJ1-3, with TRBD1 matching 7 bases. The CDR3 has 15 residues. Germline CDR1 and CDR2: KGHSH and LQKENI. The trim removed 3 bases at V and 2 bases at J, leaving 4 bases unmatched. CDR3 nucleotide sequence: TGTGCCAGCTCACCCAACACAGGGGCTGGAAACACCATATATTTT. Its translation is CASSPNTGAGNTIYF.

The chain uses TRBV10-1 and TRBJ2-3; D is unresolved. This CDR3 contains 13 residues. The germline V gene encodes CDR1 WNHNN and CDR2 SYGVQD (reference sequence). V was clipped by 5 bases and J by 4 bases, with 10 bases between them. As DNA, the CDR3 is TGCGCCAGCAGTCGTCAGCTCGCAGATACGCAGTATTTT. This gives the protein CASSRQLADTQYF.

The chain couples TRBV5-1 to TRBJ2-3; D may correspond to TRBD1 or TRBD2 (5 bases each). CDR1 SGHRS and CDR2 YFSETQ come from the germline V gene. The CDR3 loop spans 16 amino acids. With 0 bases removed from V and 4 bases from J, the gap between germline ends came to 15 bases. DNA of the CDR3: TGCGCCAGCAGCTTGGTCCCCGCGGTGGGGGCAGATACGCAGTATTTT. This translates into CASSLVPAVGADTQYF.

The chain employs TRBV7-9 and TRBJ2-7; 7 positions agree with TRBD2. This CDR3 spans 14 amino acids. The V segment lost 1 base and the J segment 6 bases; nucleotides outside the gene matches: 6. In germline, CDR1 is SEHNR, CDR2 FQNEAQ (reference sequence). The DNA of the CDR3 is TGTGCCAGCAGCTTAGTCGGCGGGAGAGGCGAGCAGTACTTC. The encoded protein is CASSLVGGRGEQYF.

V and J are TRBV4-1 and TRBJ1-1; D is possibly TRBD1 (5 bases). This CDR3 contains 13 residues. Trimming cost V 4 bases and J 6 bases, with 12 bases left between them. Germline CDR1 reads MGHRA; CDR2 reads YSYEKL. The CDR3 region is CASSRGLDSEAFF. Written as DNA, the CDR3 is TGCGCCAGCAGCCGGGGGTTAGACTCTGAAGCTTTCTTT.

V and J are TRBV30 and TRBJ2-1; TRBD2 aligns across 10 bases. Germline-derived CDR1 and CDR2 are GTSNPN and SVGIG (reference sequence). CDR3 length: 13 amino acids. V was pared by 0 bases and J by 7 bases, with 0 bases of the junction left unmatched. CDR3 sequence reads: CAWSVLAGNEQFF. DNA for the CDR3: TGTGCCTGGAGTGTACTAGCGGGAAATGAGCAGTTCTTC.

This rearrangement joins TRBV28 to TRBJ1-5; D is possibly TRBD1 (5 bases). The length of the CDR3 is 13 residues. V was pared by 5 bases and J by 6 bases, with 11 bases between. Germline V gene sequence: CDR1 MDHEN, CDR2 SYDVKM. CDR3 sequence (DNA): TGTGCCAGCAGTCAGACAGTACGTCAGCCCCAGCATTTT. It specifies CASSQTVRQPQHF.

This clone was seen only once. The chain has TRBV10-1 and TRBJ2-5; 8 bases fit TRBD2. This CDR3 comprises 15 residues. After removal of 5 bases from V and 2 bases from J, the junction contained 7 bases not matched to a gene. Germline CDR1 is WNHNN and CDR2 is SYGVQD (reference sequence). CDR3 sequence (DNA): TGCGCCAGCAGTTCCAGACGGGAGGGGCAAGAGACCCAGTACTTC. This encodes CASSSRREGQETQYF.

This rearrangement joins TRBV19 to TRBJ1-5, with D tentatively TRBD1 (5 bases). Germline V gene lookup returns CDR1 LNHDA and CDR2 SQIVND (reference sequence). The CDR3 extends over 15 amino acids. The V end was cut by 3 bases, the J end by 0 bases, with 9 bases between. CDR3 sequence: CASSIRGNSNQPQHF. The CDR3 region has the DNA TGTGCCAGTAGTATCCGGGGGAATAGCAATCAGCCCCAGCATTTT.

The chain combines TRBV4-1 with TRBJ2-7, with 8 bases that match TRBD2. J gave up 2 bases and V 1 base, and 7 bases lay outside the gene matches. Germline CDR1 reads MGHRA; CDR2 reads YSYEKL. The CDR3 is 16 amino acids. This CDR3 reads CASSQVTGTRTYEQYF. CDR3 bases: TGCGCCAGCAGCCAAGTTACGGGGACTAGGACCTACGAGCAGTACTTC.

Only one count was recorded for this clone. The V and J genes are TRBV2 and TRBJ1-2; possibly TRBD1 for D (6 bases). The V gene's germline CDR1 is SNHLY and CDR2 FYNNEI. The CDR3 loop spans 14 amino acids. Trimming pared 7 bases from V and 3 bases from J, leaving 15 bases between. The CDR3 protein is CASTAAGDYYGYTF. For the CDR3, the DNA is TGTGCCAGCACCGCGGCAGGGGACTACTATGGCTACACCTTC.

J is TRBJ1-5 and V is TRBV19; D gene uncertain. Trimming took 7 bases from V and 3 from J, leaving 10 bases between them. The germline V gene has CDR1 LNHDA and CDR2 SQIVND (reference sequence). The length of the CDR3 is 13 residues. CDR3 sequence: CASKSRFNQPQHF. The CDR3 DNA follows: TGTGCCAGTAAAAGCAGATTCAATCAGCCCCAGCATTTT.

V gene TRBV11-3 combines with J gene TRBJ2-3; 12 bases are shared with TRBD2. The CDR3 consists of 19 residues. V shed 3 bases, J shed 5 bases, and the junction held 15 bases outside the gene matches. CDR1 is SGHNT and CDR2 is YENEEA in the germline V gene. CDR3 DNA sequence: TGTGCCAGCAGCTTTAAGGGGGGTCTAGCGGGAGGGCCAGGAGATACGCAGTATTTT. Translation: CASSFKGGLAGGPGDTQYF.

The CDR3 coding sequence is TGCGCCAGCAGCTTGCCGGTAGCTAGCACAGATACGCAGTATTTT. This gives the protein CASSLPVASTDTQYF. V gene TRBV5-1 combines with J gene TRBJ2-3; D gene ambiguous. The CDR3 covers 15 residues. The V and J ends lost 1 base and 0 bases respectively, with 9 bases between them. The V gene's germline CDR1 is SGHRS and CDR2 YFSETQ. Full variable domain (missing parts from reference TRBV5-1 and TRBJ2-3): KAGVTQTPRYLIKTRGQQVTLSCSPISGHRSVSWYQQTPGQGLQFLFEYFSETQRNKGNFPGRFSGRQFSNSRSEMNVSTLELGDSALYLCASSLPVASTDTQYFGPGTRLTVL.

V usage is TRBV9 and J usage is TRBJ2-3; 7 bases fit TRBD2. Germline V gene sequence: CDR1 SGDLS, CDR2 YYNGEE. The V segment lost 4 bases and the J segment 3 bases; nucleotides outside the gene matches: 8. The CDR3 is 15 residues long. The CDR3 DNA reads TGTGCCAGCAGCCCCCGGGGAGGGAGGACAGATACGCAGTATTTT. Protein product: CASSPRGGRTDTQYF.

This sequence joins TRBV18 and TRBJ2-5, with D hard to call. The CDR3 is made up of 12 amino acids. Germline V gene data show CDR1 as KGHSH and CDR2 as LQKENI. Trimming took 6 bases from V and 4 from J, leaving 9 bases between them. The CDR3 sequence: CASSDRGETQYF. The DNA of the CDR3 is TGTGCCAGCTCGGATCGAGGAGAGACCCAGTACTTC.

The chain combines TRBV5-1 with TRBJ2-7; 9 positions match TRBD2. The CDR3 totals 14 residues. CDR1 and CDR2 (germline): SGHRS, YFSETQ. V was clipped by 2 bases and J by 6 bases; unmatched bases: 6. CDR3 residues: CASSLPGLASEQYF. The CDR3 DNA is TGCGCCAGCAGCTTACCGGGACTAGCTAGCGAGCAGTACTTC.

The chain joins TRBV30 to TRBJ2-1; D may be TRBD1 (6 bases). The CDR3 extends over 13 amino acids. Between the trimmed V and J ends, which lost 3 bases and 6 bases, there was a span of 12 bases. Germline CDR1 reads GTSNPN; CDR2 reads SVGIG (reference sequence). CDR3 coding DNA: TGTGCCTGGAGCAGGGGCTCTGTCAATGAGCAGTTCTTC. Its translation: CAWSRGSVNEQFF.

The genes are TRBV4-1 and TRBJ1-1, with D possibly matching TRBD1 (5 bases). With 4 bases removed from V and 0 bases from J, the gap between germline ends came to 12 bases. This CDR3 contains 15 residues. CDR1 and CDR2 from the germline V gene are MGHRA and YSYEKL. The CDR3 nucleotides are TGCGCCAGCAGCCCGGGGAAGGGGATGAACACTGAAGCTTTCTTT. This translates into CASSPGKGMNTEAFF.

In the case of this clone: Other DNA sequences in this specimen translate into the identical CDR3. The gene calls are TRBV27 and TRBJ2-7; D uncertain. CDR1 and CDR2 from the germline V gene are MNHEY and SMNVEV (reference sequence). This CDR3 has 14 amino acids. V was pared by 5 bases and J by 1 base, with 12 bases between. CDR3 sequence reads: CASSLREGSYEQYF. CDR3 coding DNA: TGTGCCAGCAGTCTCCGAGAAGGGTCCTACGAGCAGTACTTC.

The chain couples TRBV10-2 to TRBJ1-5; no clear D. The CDR3 has 13 amino acids. The germline V gene encodes CDR1 WSHSY and CDR2 SAAADI. Trimming left V 4 bases short and J 2 bases short, with 6 bases between. The CDR3 loop is CASSAGGNQPQHF. The CDR3 DNA follows: TGCGCCAGCAGTGCTGGGGGCAATCAGCCCCAGCATTTT.

The chain combines TRBV9 with TRBJ1-1; 9 bases map to TRBD1. The CDR3 is 16 residues long. Germline V lookup: CDR1 SGDLS, CDR2 YYNGEE. The junction had 11 bases not matched to a gene; V was cut back by 4 bases and J by 4 bases. CDR3 protein: CASSPSGQGVGTEAFF. In DNA, the CDR3 is TGTGCCAGCAGCCCCTCGGGACAGGGAGTTGGCACTGAAGCTTTCTTT.

Of note for this clone: This sample also contains other DNA sequences that code for the same CDR3. This chain connects TRBV5-1 to TRBJ2-5; D uncertain. The CDR3 runs to 12 residues. V was trimmed by 2 bases and J by 4 bases, leaving 6 bases between them. Germline V gene data show CDR1 as SGHRS and CDR2 as YFSETQ. CDR3 loop: CASSLGRETQYF. For the CDR3, the DNA is TGCGCCAGCAGCTTAGGACGAGAGACCCAGTACTTC.

J is TRBJ2-6 and V is TRBV19; 7 bases map to TRBD2. The junction had 8 bases not matched to a gene; V was cut back by 8 bases and J by 4 bases. The CDR3 totals 15 residues. Germline CDR1 and CDR2: LNHDA and SQIVND (reference sequence). For the CDR3, the DNA is TGTGCCAGTGAGCGGGGACGGCCCGGGGCCAACGTCCTGACTTTC. Encoded protein: CASERGRPGANVLTF.